This passage covers 19 T cell receptor beta chains from one sample sequenced in a study of cytomegalovirus exposure and HLA in healthy donors. The PCR used 60 Vbeta and 13 Jbeta primers. The protocol was immunoSEQ multiplex PCR, while the TCRdb copy is restricted to in-frame clones and leaves out a portion. The sample lists about 200,000 clones; approximately 86% were seen once. The specimen was PBMCs. The source is a woman aged 25 to 39 in good health and CMV-seronegative.

The chain is built from TRBV5-1 and TRBJ2-5, with D possibly being TRBD1 (6 bases). The DNA end is a closer match to TRBJ2-7, so the J assignment may be wrong. This CDR3 has 15 residues. Per germline, CDR1 SGHRS and CDR2 YFSETQ. The CDR3 sequence: CASSLAAQGIYEQYF. The CDR3 DNA sequence: TGCGCCAGCAGCTTGGCTGCACAGGGTATCTACGAGCAGTACTTC.

In nucleotides, the CDR3 is TGTGCCAGCAGCCAAGATCCGGGCGGGGGAACCGGGACAGATACGCAGTATTTT. As protein: CASSQDPGGGTGTDTQYF. The chain joins TRBV4-2 to TRBJ2-3, with 7 bases lining up with TRBD2. This CDR3 has 18 residues. Germline assignment: CDR1 LGHNA and CDR2 YNFKEQ. V trimming: 0 bases; J trimming: 3 bases; junction bases outside the gene matches: 12.

The chain combines TRBV5-3 with TRBJ2-7; 7 bases align to TRBD1. TRBV5-3 is an ORF for which the function is uncertain. This CDR3 has 13 amino acids. The J segment lost 2 bases and the V segment lost 4 bases, leaving 3 bases of the junction unmatched. The CDR3 sequence: CARSRDRTYEQYF. As DNA, the CDR3 is TGTGCCAGAAGCCGGGACAGAACCTACGAGCAGTACTTC.

The chain couples TRBV9 to TRBJ2-6, with D perhaps TRBD1 (7 bases). CDR3 size: 19 residues. The germline CDR1 and CDR2 sequences are SGDLS and YYNGEE. Trimming pared 3 bases from V and 0 bases from J, leaving 19 bases between. In DNA form, the CDR3 reads TGTGCCAGCAGCGAGGGGGCAGGAAGCGGGTACTCTGGGGCCAACGTCCTGACTTTC. Protein: CASSEGAGSGYSGANVLTF.

This chain uses TRBV6-1 with TRBJ2-1, with D unclear. The germline gives CDR1 MNHNS, CDR2 SASEGT. This CDR3 contains 15 residues. V was shortened by 2 bases and J by 7 bases, with 15 bases between the two germline ends. CDR3 DNA sequence: TGTGCCAGCAGTGAATGGTCCCACCGAGCGAATGAGCAGTTCTTC. Its translation: CASSEWSHRANEQFF.

This clone was seen only a few times. Here the CDR3 reads CASSPGTGDTQYF. The CDR3 DNA is TGTGCCAGCAGCCCGGGGACTGGAGATACGCAGTATTTT. The genes are TRBV11-3 and TRBJ2-3, with TRBD2 as a possible D gene (6 bases). V lost 5 bases to trimming and J lost 5 bases, with 11 bases between them. CDR3 size: 13 residues. CDR1 SGHNT and CDR2 YENEEA come from the germline V gene.

The chain combines TRBV6-5 with TRBJ2-1, with unresolved D. The CDR3 totals 13 residues. Deletions cut 4 bases from V and 4 bases from J, with 8 bases between. Germline lookup yields CDR1 MNHEY and CDR2 SVGAGI. The CDR3: CASSSVTYNEQFF. The CDR3 nucleotides are TGTGCCAGCAGTTCAGTGACATACAATGAGCAGTTCTTC.

The rearrangement joins TRBV5-4 to TRBJ2-2; D is unresolved. V gave up 3 bases and J gave up 1 base, with 7 bases separating them. The CDR3 consists of 14 residues. Germline loops: CDR1 SGHNT, CDR2 YYREEE (reference sequence). In nucleotides, the CDR3 is TGTGCCAGCAGCTCTCAGAAGAACACCGGGGAGCTGTTTTTT. It is translated as CASSSQKNTGELFF.

This clone was detected once. The chain recombines TRBV7-6 with TRBJ2-1; weak D call: TRBD2 (6 bases). CDR3 length equals 13 residues. V lost 5 bases and J lost 11, with 16 bases in between. Germline CDR1 and CDR2: SGHVS and FNYEAQ. CDR3 loop: CASSQTGTSKQFF. The CDR3 region has the DNA TGTGCCAGCAGCCAGACCGGGACTTCAAAGCAGTTCTTC.

The chain carries TRBV18 and TRBJ1-5; the D is unclear. The CDR3 extends over 13 amino acids. V lost 6 bases and J lost 5, with 11 bases in between. CDR1 is KGHSH, CDR2 LQKENI, per germline. CDR3 residues: CASSPGRDQPQHF. The DNA of the CDR3 is TGTGCCAGCTCCCCGGGGAGAGATCAGCCCCAGCATTTT.

This clone appeared a single time. This chain connects TRBV15 to TRBJ2-7, with 9 bases lining up with TRBD1. The ends lost 6 bases at V and 4 bases at J; junction bases unmatched: 4. This CDR3 contains 13 residues. The germline CDR1 and CDR2 sequences are LNHNV and YYDKDF (reference sequence). CDR3 amino acids: CATRTGGSYEQYF. CDR3 DNA: TGTGCCACCAGAACAGGGGGCTCTTACGAGCAGTACTTC.

The chain carries TRBV5-1 and TRBJ2-5; 13 bases agree with TRBD2. This CDR3 is built from 17 residues. The V and J ends lost 3 bases and 1 base, in that order; junction bases with no gene match: 6. CDR1 is SGHRS and CDR2 is YFSETQ in the germline V gene. The CDR3 nucleotides are TGCGCCAGCAGCTACCGACTAGCGGGGGGAATCCAAGAGACCCAGTACTTC. Amino acids: CASSYRLAGGIQETQYF.

The chain uses TRBV27 and TRBJ1-2; D is ambiguous. The CDR3 runs to 15 residues. Trimming took 6 bases from V and 0 from J, leaving 14 bases between them. CDR1 MNHEY and CDR2 SMNVEV come from the germline V gene (reference sequence). CDR3 sequence (DNA): TGTGCCAGCAGCCCGTCTGGAGTTGCTAACTATGGCTACACCTTC. Protein product: CASSPSGVANYGYTF.

V gene TRBV10-2 combines with J gene TRBJ2-7, with 8 bases lining up with TRBD1. V was clipped by 6 bases and J by 4 bases; unmatched bases: 8. The CDR3 contains 14 residues. Germline V gene data show CDR1 as WSHSY and CDR2 as SAAADI. The CDR3 sequence: CASSVDREFYEQYF. The CDR3 DNA sequence: TGCGCCAGCAGCGTGGACAGGGAATTTTACGAGCAGTACTTC.

V gene TRBV6-1 combines with J gene TRBJ1-4; D remains unclear. Germline CDR1 reads MNHNS; CDR2 reads SASEGT. The CDR3 runs to 15 residues. Trimming cost V 5 bases and J 0 bases, with 10 bases left between them. For the CDR3, the DNA is TGTGCCAGCAGTTCCCGACATCCAACTAATGAAAAACTGTTTTTT. Residues: CASSSRHPTNEKLFF.

In its sample, this clone was seen once. V usage is TRBV29-1 and J usage is TRBJ2-3, with TRBD1 matching 8 bases. The CDR3 totals 13 residues. Germline V gene data show CDR1 as SQVTM and CDR2 as ANQGSEA. V lost 5 bases and J lost 4; bases outside the gene matches: 5. As DNA, the CDR3 is TGCAGCGTTACACAGGGGGGCCCAGATACGCAGTATTTT. Translated, it gives CSVTQGGPDTQYF.

Regarding this clone: The sample carries other DNA sequences with the same CDR3. This sequence joins TRBV19 and TRBJ1-1; 7 nucleotides align to TRBD1. CDR3 length: 13 residues. Germline CDR1 is LNHDA and CDR2 is SQIVND (reference sequence). The V and J ends lost 4 bases and 3 bases, in that order; junction bases with no gene match: 2. The CDR3 here is CASSSTGDTEAFF. In DNA, the CDR3 is TGTGCCAGTAGTAGTACAGGGGACACTGAAGCTTTCTTT.

The genes are TRBV6-1 and TRBJ2-7, with D possibly matching TRBD2 (5 bases). The V end lost 8 bases, the J end lost 1 base, and 12 bases lay between the germline ends. Germline loops: CDR1 MNHNS, CDR2 SASEGT. The CDR3 contains 13 residues. The CDR3 sequence is CASEGIGSYEQYF. The CDR3 region has the DNA TGTGCCAGCGAGGGCATAGGGTCCTACGAGCAGTACTTC.

The J gene is TRBJ2-2, the V gene TRBV28; TRBD1 matches at 9 bases. CDR3 length: 14 residues. The J segment lost 3 bases and the V segment lost 10 bases, leaving 6 bases of the junction unmatched. CDR1 is MDHEN and CDR2 is SYDVKM in the germline V gene. This CDR3 reads CATHRDRDTGELFF. As DNA, the CDR3 is TGTGCCACCCACCGGGACAGGGACACCGGGGAGCTGTTTTTT.